The T cell receptor (beta chain) described here comes from a study of CD8 T cells in ankylosing spondylitis. TCRdb redid the calling of the 5' RACE reads with MiXCR, one entry per CDR3 protein. The sample lists 300,000 to 400,000 distinct CDR3 sequences, 20% to 25% occurring once. Trimming cost V 0 bases and J 8 bases, with 20 bases left between them. CDR3 length equals 17 residues. The germline V gene encodes CDR1 MNHNS and CDR2 SASEGT. Specimen: blood, either unsorted or a sorted T cell fraction (not recorded which). The gene calls are TRBV6-1 and TRBJ2-1; D is unresolved. The sequence derives from a male donor with ankylosing spondylitis or in good health (not recorded which). The CDR3 sequence is CASSEAGFERWNYEQFF. In DNA, the CDR3 is TGTGCCAGCAGTGAAGCTGGGTTCGAACGATGGAACTATGAGCAGTTCTTC.